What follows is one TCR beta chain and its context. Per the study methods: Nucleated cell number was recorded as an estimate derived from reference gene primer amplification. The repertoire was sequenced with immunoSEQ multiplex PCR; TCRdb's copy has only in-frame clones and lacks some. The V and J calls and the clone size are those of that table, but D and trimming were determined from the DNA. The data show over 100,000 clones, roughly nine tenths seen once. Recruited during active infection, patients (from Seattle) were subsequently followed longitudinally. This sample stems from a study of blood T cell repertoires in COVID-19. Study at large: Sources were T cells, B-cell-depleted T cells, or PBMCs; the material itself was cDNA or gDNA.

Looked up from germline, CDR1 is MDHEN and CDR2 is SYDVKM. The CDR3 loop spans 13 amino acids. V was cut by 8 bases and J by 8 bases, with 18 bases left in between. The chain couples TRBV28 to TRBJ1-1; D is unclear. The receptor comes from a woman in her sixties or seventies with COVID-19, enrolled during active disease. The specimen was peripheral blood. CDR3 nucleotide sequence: TGTGCCAGCCTCCGAGCCCACGAAATCGAAGCTTTCTTT. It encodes CASLRAHEIEAFF. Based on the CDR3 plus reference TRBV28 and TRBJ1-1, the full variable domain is DVKVTQSSRYLVKRTGEKVFLECVQDMDHENMFWYRQDPGLGLRLIYFSYDVKMKEKGDIPEGYSVSREKKERFSLILESASTNQTSMYLCASLRAHEIEAFFGQGTRLTVV.